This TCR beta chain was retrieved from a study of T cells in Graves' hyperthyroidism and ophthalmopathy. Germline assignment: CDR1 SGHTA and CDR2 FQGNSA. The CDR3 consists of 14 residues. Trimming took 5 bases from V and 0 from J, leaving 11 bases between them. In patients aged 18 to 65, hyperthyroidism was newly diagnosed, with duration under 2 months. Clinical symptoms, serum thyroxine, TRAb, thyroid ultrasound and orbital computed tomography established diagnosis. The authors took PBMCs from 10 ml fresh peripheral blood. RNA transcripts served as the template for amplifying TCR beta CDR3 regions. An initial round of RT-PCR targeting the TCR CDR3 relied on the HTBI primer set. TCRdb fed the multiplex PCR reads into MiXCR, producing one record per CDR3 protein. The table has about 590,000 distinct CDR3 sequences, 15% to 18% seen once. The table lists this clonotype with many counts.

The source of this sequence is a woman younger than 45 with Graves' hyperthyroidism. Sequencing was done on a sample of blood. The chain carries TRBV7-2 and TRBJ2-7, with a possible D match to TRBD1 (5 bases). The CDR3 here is CASSGRQSSYEQYF. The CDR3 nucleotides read TGTGCCAGCAGCGGACGACAGAGCTCCTACGAGCAGTACTTC.